Listed here are 9 T cell receptor beta chains from one sample, sequenced in a study of T cell repertoires in cytomegalovirus infection. TCRdb used MiXCR to reprocess the reads, holding one entry per CDR3 protein. The repertoire includes some 940,000 distinct CDR3 sequences, more than 25% of them detected once, and about 14% sits in the top ten. What these receptors recognize is not known. Source: cultured CD8+ T cells from PBMCs, taken from culture after CMV antigen stimulation. The receptors originated from a human donor in good health (CMV status not recorded). Some clones in this sample may be carry-over from other donors' samples.

V usage is TRBV2 and J usage is TRBJ2-1; 10 positions match TRBD2. This CDR3 contains 15 residues. CDR1 and CDR2 from the germline V gene are SNHLY and FYNNEI. V trimming: 1 base; J trimming: 5 bases; junction bases outside the gene matches: 2. CDR3: CASSEVAGGHNEQFF. For the CDR3, the DNA is TGTGCCAGCAGTGAAGTAGCGGGGGGCCACAATGAGCAGTTCTTC.

This chain joins TRBV12-3 or TRBV12-4 and TRBJ1-1; 8 nucleotides match TRBD1. The CDR3 contains 15 residues. The V and J ends lost 5 bases and 5 bases, in that order; junction bases with no gene match: 10. CDR3 region: CASSPMQGADTEAFF. CDR3 in DNA: TGTGCCAGCAGTCCAATGCAGGGGGCGGATACTGAAGCTTTCTTT.

With regard to this clonotype: Given a much more abundant clone one base away, this may be a read error. The V and J genes are TRBV24-1 and TRBJ1-5; maybe TRBD1 (5 bases). V was pared by 2 bases and J by 2 bases, with 9 bases between. Germline V gives CDR1 KGHDR, CDR2 SFDVKD. This CDR3 has 15 amino acids. The CDR3 nucleotides read TGTGCCACCAGTGATTCGACAGAGCGCAATCAGCCCCAGCATTTT. It translates to CATSDSTERNQPQHF.

This clonotype was detected only a few times. CDR3 nucleotides: TGTGCCAGCAGCTTAGAGGGCCTGGCGGCTTTCTTT. Its protein product is CASSLEGLAAFF. This chain uses TRBV7-8 with TRBJ1-1; D not resolved. Trimming left V 1 base short and J 11 bases short, with 11 bases between. Germline V gene data show CDR1 as SGHVS and CDR2 as FQNEAQ. The CDR3 runs 12 residues.

V usage is TRBV10-1 and J usage is TRBJ1-1; no clear D. Germline lookup yields CDR1 WNHNN and CDR2 SYGVQD (reference sequence). V dropped 3 bases and J dropped 1 base, with 6 bases sitting between them. This CDR3 has 13 residues. CDR3 in amino acids: CASSDLGNTEAFF. The CDR3, as DNA: TGCGCCAGCAGTGACTTAGGGAACACTGAAGCTTTCTTT.

This clonotype was detected only a few times. The V gene is TRBV20-1, the J gene TRBJ2-4; D is uncertain. Germline values: CDR1 DFQATT, CDR2 SNEGSKA (reference sequence). With 1 base removed from V and 0 bases from J, the gap between germline ends came to 7 bases. The length of the CDR3 is 14 residues. Here the CDR3 DNA reads TGCAGTGCTAGAGGTCCTCAAGCCAAAAACATTCAGTACTTC. Translated, it gives CSARGPQAKNIQYF.

The V and J genes are TRBV7-6 and TRBJ1-5; a weak D match, TRBD1 (6 bases). The CDR3 consists of 15 residues. V dropped 7 bases and J dropped 1 base, with 14 bases sitting between them. Germline V gives CDR1 SGHVS, CDR2 FNYEAQ. The CDR3, as DNA: TGTGCCAGCACCCTATGGCAGGGGAGCAATCAGCCCCAGCATTTT. This gives the protein CASTLWQGSNQPQHF.

There are a few counts of this clonotype. The chain has TRBV20-1 and TRBJ1-1, with 9 bases lining up with TRBD1. Germline loops: CDR1 DFQATT, CDR2 SNEGSKA (reference sequence). V lost 6 bases and J lost 7; bases outside the gene matches: 0. The CDR3 is 10 amino acids. CDR3 nucleotide sequence: TGCAGTGCGGACAGGGGTGAAGCTTTCTTT. Protein sequence: CSADRGEAFF.

This clonotype has at least ten counts. The chain has TRBV6-6 and TRBJ2-5, with D possibly TRBD2 on 5 matching bases. This CDR3 spans 16 amino acids. Deletions cut 0 bases from V and 2 bases from J, with 13 bases between. CDR1 and CDR2 from the germline V gene are MNHNY and SVGAGI (reference sequence). This CDR3 is CASSYSRAAEQETQYF. The CDR3, as DNA: TGTGCCAGCAGTTACTCGAGGGCAGCGGAGCAAGAGACCCAGTACTTC.